This T cell receptor (beta chain) came from a study of radiation and T cells in renal cell carcinoma. The wider study: Nephrectomy followed 15 Gy stereotactic body radiation by 4 weeks.

Stated time point: blood 2 weeks post-SBRT. The treatment is: 15 Gy SBRT to primary tumor, nephrectomy 4 weeks later. After SBRT, blood was collected at 2 and 4 weeks, plus baseline. V shed 2 bases, J shed 3 bases, and the junction held 3 bases outside the gene matches. Germline-derived CDR1 and CDR2 are WSHSY and SAAADI. CDR3 length: 14 residues. Study outcomes and limitations: Pretreatment tumor biopsies were lacking, so baseline clonotypes are unknown. From baseline, blood top tumor clonotypes peaked at 2 weeks post-radiation.

In the case of this clone: The antigen remains unidentified.

The table came from immunoSEQ multiplex PCR; TCRdb's copy has only in-frame clones and leaves some out. The sample shows around 80,000 clones, 82% of them seen only once. The sequence derives from a man aged 55 to 70 with renal cell carcinoma. The rearrangement links TRBV10-2 to TRBJ1-2; TRBD1 aligns across 7 bases. The source was blood, collected from a patient whose treatment included radiotherapy and nephrectomy. CDR3 DNA: TGCGCCAGCAGTGAGAGGGGGCTAGACTATGGCTACACCTTC. Its translation: CASSERGLDYGYTF.